The sequence of this TCR beta chain was determined in a study of blood T cell repertoires in COVID-19. Per the study methods: By means of reference gene primer amplification, nucleated cell counts were estimated. The data were produced by immunoSEQ multiplex PCR, yet TCRdb's version contains in-frame clones alone and is incomplete. V, J and clone size are taken as reported in that table, and D and trimming were inferred from the DNA itself. The sample lists approximately 300,000 clones; 75% to 90% were seen once. This TCR was sampled from a woman aged 25 to 39 who had recovered from COVID-19. Sample: PBMCs or T cells enriched from blood (not recorded which).

Here the CDR3 DNA reads TGTGCCAGCAGCCAAGTCGGGTACGCTTTCTTT. It codes for CASSQVGYAFF. V and J are TRBV14 and TRBJ1-1, with D hard to call. Germline assignment: CDR1 SGHDN and CDR2 FVKESK. Between the trimmed V and J ends, which lost 1 base and 11 bases, there was a span of 8 bases. This CDR3 region has 11 residues.